Detailed here is one T cell receptor (beta chain). Its antigen is not known. V dropped 10 bases and J dropped 1 base, with 16 bases sitting between them. CDR1 and CDR2 from the germline V gene are SNHLY and FYNNEI. CDR3 length: 15 amino acids. Sequencing used immunoSEQ multiplex PCR; TCRdb keeps in-frame clones, though not all of them. The repertoire consists of 25,000 to 35,000 clones, with about three quarters occurring once and the leading ten covering roughly 25%. Excluded were patients having autoimmune disease history or systemic immunosuppression. The data belong to a study of OX40 agonist ivuxolimab in advanced cancers. Study-wide background: In this trial design, patients received ivuxolimab intravenously at 0.01 to 10 mg/kg every 2 weeks. Hepatocellular carcinoma, melanoma, renal cell or head and neck cancer occurred in dose-escalation patients. Whole-study findings and limits: Several nonresponders also turned out to have low normalized T-cell clonal expansion.

The chain combines TRBV2 with TRBJ2-2, with D tentatively TRBD1 (6 bases). This clonotype was sampled from an adult with an advanced solid tumor such as melanoma, head and neck, liver or kidney cancer. The material sequenced was CD4+ or CD8+ T cells sorted from blood, taken in a trial of the OX40 agonist ivuxolimab. The CDR3 sequence: CATTKETGNTGELFF. The DNA for the CDR3 is TGTGCCACCACCAAAGAGACAGGGAACACCGGGGAGCTGTTTTTT.